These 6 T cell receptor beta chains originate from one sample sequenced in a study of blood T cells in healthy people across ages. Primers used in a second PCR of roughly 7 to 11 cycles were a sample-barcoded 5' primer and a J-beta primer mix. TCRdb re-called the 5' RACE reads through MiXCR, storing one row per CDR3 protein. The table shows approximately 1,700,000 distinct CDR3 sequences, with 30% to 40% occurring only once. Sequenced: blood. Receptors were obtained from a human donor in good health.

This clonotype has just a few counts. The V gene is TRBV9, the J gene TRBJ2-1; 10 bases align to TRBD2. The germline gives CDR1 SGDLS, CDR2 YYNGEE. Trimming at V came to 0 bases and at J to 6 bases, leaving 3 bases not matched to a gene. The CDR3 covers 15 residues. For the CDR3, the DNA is TGTGCCAGCAGCGTAGGGACTAGCGGACCCAATGAGCAGTTCTTC. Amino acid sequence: CASSVGTSGPNEQFF.

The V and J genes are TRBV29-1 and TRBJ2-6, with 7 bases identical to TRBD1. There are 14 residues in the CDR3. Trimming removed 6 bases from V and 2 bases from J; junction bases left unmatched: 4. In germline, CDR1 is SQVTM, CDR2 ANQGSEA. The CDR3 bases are TGCAGCGTCGTCGGGACAGCTGGGGCCAACGTCCTGACTTTC. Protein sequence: CSVVGTAGANVLTF.

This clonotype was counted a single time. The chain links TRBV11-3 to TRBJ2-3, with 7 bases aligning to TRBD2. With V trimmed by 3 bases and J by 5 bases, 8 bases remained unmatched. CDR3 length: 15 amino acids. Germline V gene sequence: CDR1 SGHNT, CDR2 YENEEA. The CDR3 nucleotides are TGTGCCAGCAGCTTCACGAGGGAGGGAGGAGATACGCAGTATTTT. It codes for CASSFTREGGDTQYF. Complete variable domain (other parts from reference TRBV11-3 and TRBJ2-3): EAGVVQSPRYKIIEKKQPVAFWCNPISGHNTLYWYLQNLGQGPELLIRYENEEAVDDSQLPKDRFSAERLKGVDSTLKIQPAELGDSAVYLCASSFTREGGDTQYFGPGTRLTVL.

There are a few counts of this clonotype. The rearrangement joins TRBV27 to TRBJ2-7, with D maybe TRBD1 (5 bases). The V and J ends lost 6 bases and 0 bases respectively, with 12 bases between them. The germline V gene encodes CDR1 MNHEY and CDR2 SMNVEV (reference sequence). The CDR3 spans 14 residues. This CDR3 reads CASRRQISSYEQYF. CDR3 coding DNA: TGTGCCAGCAGGAGACAGATTAGCTCCTACGAGCAGTACTTC.

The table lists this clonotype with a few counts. The CDR3 spells CASSQHGGQQGYTF. The DNA of the CDR3 is TGTGCCAGCAGCCAACACGGGGGGCAACAGGGCTACACCTTC. The genes are TRBV3-1 and TRBJ1-2; tentative D call: TRBD1 (6 bases). Germline values: CDR1 LGHDT, CDR2 YNNKEL (reference sequence). The CDR3 has 14 amino acids. Trimming took 2 bases from V and 8 from J, leaving 15 bases between them.

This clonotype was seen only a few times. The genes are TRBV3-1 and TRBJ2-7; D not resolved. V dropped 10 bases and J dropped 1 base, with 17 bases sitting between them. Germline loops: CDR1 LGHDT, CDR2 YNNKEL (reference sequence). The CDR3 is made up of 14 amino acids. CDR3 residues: CATTRNAVSYEQYF. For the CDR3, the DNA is TGTGCCACCACCCGGAACGCCGTATCCTACGAGCAGTACTTC.